The TCR beta chain under discussion was sequenced for a study of blood T cell repertoires in COVID-19. Study as a whole: The United States, Italy and Spain supplied acute and convalescent COVID-19 samples. PBMCs, B-cell-depleted T cells, or T cells provided the cDNA or gDNA that made up the material.

Trimming took off 7 bases at V and 1 base at J, with 16 bases between the two ends. The CDR3 is 15 residues long. Germline-derived CDR1 and CDR2 are MDHEN and SYDVKM. Generated by immunoSEQ multiplex PCR, the TCRdb table keeps only in-frame clones and is missing some. The table has some 62,000 clones, about 82% seen once. This clone was recorded a few times. Living in 24 US areas, the participants were between roughly 18 and 95 years of age. Allocation to cohorts depended on clinical history reported by the participants. The TCR sequence derives from a woman aged 40 to 49 with acute COVID-19. What was sequenced was PBMCs or T cells enriched from blood (not recorded which). This chain uses TRBV28 with TRBJ1-1, with a possible D match to TRBD1 (6 bases). CDR3 sequence: CASKGPGDPNTEAFF. The CDR3 DNA reads as TGTGCCAGCAAGGGCCCAGGGGACCCGAACACTGAAGCTTTCTTT. Together with reference TRBV28 and TRBJ1-1, the CDR3 gives the full variable domain: DVKVTQSSRYLVKRTGEKVFLECVQDMDHENMFWYRQDPGLGLRLIYFSYDVKMKEKGDIPEGYSVSREKKERFSLILESASTNQTSMYLCASKGPGDPNTEAFFGQGTRLTVV.